One sample yielded the 3 T cell receptor beta chains listed below, sequenced in a study of blood T cell repertoires in COVID-19. Some clones are missing from TCRdb's copy, which holds only in-frame ones; the method was immunoSEQ multiplex PCR. In the table there are some 240,000 clones, approximately 84% of which are singletons. The specimen sequenced was PBMCs or T cells enriched from blood (not recorded which). The receptors here all came from a woman in her thirties or forties with acute COVID-19.

The sample holds a few counts of this clone. V gene TRBV9 combines with J gene TRBJ2-5; 7 nucleotides match TRBD1. V dropped 4 bases and J dropped 4; count of bases not matched to a gene: 4. Germline CDR1 SGDLS, CDR2 YYNGEE. The CDR3 extends over 13 amino acids. The CDR3 DNA reads as TGTGCCAGCAGCACGACAGGGTTAGAGACCCAGTACTTC. It yields the protein CASSTTGLETQYF.

The V and J genes are TRBV7-9 and TRBJ2-7; 9 bases match TRBD1. V dropped 4 bases and J dropped 3; count of bases not matched to a gene: 4. The V gene's germline CDR1 is SEHNR and CDR2 FQNEAQ (reference sequence). This CDR3 is built from 14 residues. The DNA of the CDR3 is TGTGCCAGCAGCTACGACAGGGGGGACTACGAGCAGTACTTC. Encoded protein: CASSYDRGDYEQYF.

This clone has only a few counts. The rearrangement joins TRBV6-5 to TRBJ1-3; the D gene is possibly TRBD1 (5 bases). With 5 bases removed from V and 2 bases from J, the gap between germline ends came to 10 bases. The CDR3 spans 14 residues. Germline V gene sequence: CDR1 MNHEY, CDR2 SVGAGI. The CDR3 loop reads CASSTPGAGNTIYF. In DNA, the CDR3 is TGTGCCAGCAGTACCCCGGGGGCTGGAAACACCATATATTTT.